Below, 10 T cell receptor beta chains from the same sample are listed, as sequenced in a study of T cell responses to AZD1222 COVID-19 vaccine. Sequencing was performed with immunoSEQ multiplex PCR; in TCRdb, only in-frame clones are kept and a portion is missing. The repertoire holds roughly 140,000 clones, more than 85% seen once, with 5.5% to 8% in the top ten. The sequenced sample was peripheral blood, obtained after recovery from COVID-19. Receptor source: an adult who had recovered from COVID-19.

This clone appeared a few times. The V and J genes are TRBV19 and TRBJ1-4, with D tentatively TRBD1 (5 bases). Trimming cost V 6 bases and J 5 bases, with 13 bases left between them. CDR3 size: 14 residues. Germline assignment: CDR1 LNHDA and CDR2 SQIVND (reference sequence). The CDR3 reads CASRRRDGNEKLFF. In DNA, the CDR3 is TGTGCCAGTAGACGGAGGGACGGGAATGAAAAACTGTTTTTT. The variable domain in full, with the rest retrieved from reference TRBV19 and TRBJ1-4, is DGGITQSPKYLFRKEGQNVTLSCEQNLNHDAMYWYRQDPGQGLRLIYYSQIVNDFQKGDIAEGYSVSREKKESFPLTVTSAQKNPTAFYLCASRRRDGNEKLFFGSGTQLSVL.

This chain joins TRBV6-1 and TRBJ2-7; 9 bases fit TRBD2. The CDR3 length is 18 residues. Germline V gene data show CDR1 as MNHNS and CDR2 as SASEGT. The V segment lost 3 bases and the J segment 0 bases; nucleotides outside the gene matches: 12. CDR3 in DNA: TGTGCCAGCAGTGACCCTCCCCCACTAGCGGGCAGCTCCTACGAGCAGTACTTC. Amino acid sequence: CASSDPPPLAGSSYEQYF.

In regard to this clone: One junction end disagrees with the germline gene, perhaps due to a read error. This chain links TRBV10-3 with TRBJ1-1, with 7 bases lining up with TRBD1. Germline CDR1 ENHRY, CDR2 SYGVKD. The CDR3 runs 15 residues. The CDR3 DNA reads TGTGCCATCAGCGAGTCGGGACAGCTAAACACTGAAGCTTTCTTT. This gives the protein CAISESGQLNTEAFF.

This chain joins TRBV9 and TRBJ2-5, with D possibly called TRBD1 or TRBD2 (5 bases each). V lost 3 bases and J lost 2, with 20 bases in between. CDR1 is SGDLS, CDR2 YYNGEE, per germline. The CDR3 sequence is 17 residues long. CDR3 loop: CASSGLPGRGEQETQYF. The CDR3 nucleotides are TGTGCCAGCAGCGGCCTACCGGGACGAGGGGAACAAGAGACCCAGTACTTC. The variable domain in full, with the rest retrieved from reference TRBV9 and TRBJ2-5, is DSGVTQTPKHLITATGQRVTLRCSPRSGDLSVYWYQQSLDQGLQFLIQYYNGEERAKGNILERFSAQQFPDLHSELNLSSLELGDSALYFCASSGLPGRGEQETQYFGPGTRLLVL.

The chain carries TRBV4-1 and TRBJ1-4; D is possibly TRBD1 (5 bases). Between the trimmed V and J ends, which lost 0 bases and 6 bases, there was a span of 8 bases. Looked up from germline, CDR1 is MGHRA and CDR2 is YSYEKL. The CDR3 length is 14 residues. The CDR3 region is CASSQERGDEKLFF. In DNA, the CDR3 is TGCGCCAGCAGCCAAGAGAGGGGTGATGAAAAACTGTTTTTT.

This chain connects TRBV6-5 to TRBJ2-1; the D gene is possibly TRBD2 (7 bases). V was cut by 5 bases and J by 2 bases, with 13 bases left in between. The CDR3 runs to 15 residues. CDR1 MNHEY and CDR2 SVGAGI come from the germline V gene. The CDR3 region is CASSTTGGPYNEQFF. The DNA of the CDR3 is TGTGCCAGCAGTACAACCGGGGGGCCCTACAATGAGCAGTTCTTC.

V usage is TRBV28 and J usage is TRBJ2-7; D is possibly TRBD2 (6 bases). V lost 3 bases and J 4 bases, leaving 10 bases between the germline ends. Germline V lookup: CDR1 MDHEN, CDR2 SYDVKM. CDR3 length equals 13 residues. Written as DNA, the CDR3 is TGTGCCAGCAGTTTGGAGGGGCCATACGAGCAGTACTTC. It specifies CASSLEGPYEQYF.

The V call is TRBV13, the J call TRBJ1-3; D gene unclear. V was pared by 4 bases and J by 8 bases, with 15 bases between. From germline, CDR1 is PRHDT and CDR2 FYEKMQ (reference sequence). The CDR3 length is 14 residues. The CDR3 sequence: CASSSRAARDTIYF. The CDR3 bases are TGTGCCAGCAGCTCCCGGGCGGCGCGGGACACCATATATTTT.

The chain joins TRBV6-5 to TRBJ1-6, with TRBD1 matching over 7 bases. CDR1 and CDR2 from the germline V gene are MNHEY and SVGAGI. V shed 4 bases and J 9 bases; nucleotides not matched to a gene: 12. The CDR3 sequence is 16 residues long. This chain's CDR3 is CASSSQQGTLGSPLHF. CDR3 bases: TGTGCCAGCAGTTCCCAACAGGGGACTCTAGGTTCACCCCTCCACTTT.

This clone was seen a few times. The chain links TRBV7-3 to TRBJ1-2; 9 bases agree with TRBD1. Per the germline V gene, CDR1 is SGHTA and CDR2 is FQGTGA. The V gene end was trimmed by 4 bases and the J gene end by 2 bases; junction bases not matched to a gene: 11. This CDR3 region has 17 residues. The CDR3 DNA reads TGTGCCAGCAGCTCCGAACCACAGGGGGCACAGAACTATGGCTACACCTTC. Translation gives CASSSEPQGAQNYGYTF.